The 13 T cell receptor beta chains below all came from one sample that was sequenced in a study of shared clonotypes between healthy human individuals. The naive CD8 subset, CD45RO-negative cells positively selected for CCR7, excluded terminally differentiated effector memory CD45RA+ cells. TCRdb's table, derived via immunoSEQ multiplex PCR, lists solely in-frame clones and lacks some. Here the sample spans 2 million to 2.5 million clones, roughly 95% being singletons. The sequenced sample was naive CD8+ T cells sorted from blood. These receptors were collected from a man aged 18 to 29 in good health.

The chain employs TRBV6-5 and TRBJ2-7, with D maybe TRBD2 (5 bases). Trimming shortened V by 0 bases and J by 5 bases, and 8 bases separated the two germline ends. CDR3 length equals 13 residues. Germline V gene lookup returns CDR1 MNHEY and CDR2 SVGAGI. CDR3 in DNA: TGTGCCAGCAGTTACTCAGGGAGCCACGAGCAGTACTTC. This gives the protein CASSYSGSHEQYF.

V gene TRBV28 combines with J gene TRBJ1-1; a possible D gene is TRBD1 (5 bases). V was shortened by 6 bases and J by 7 bases, with 15 bases between the two germline ends. The length of the CDR3 is 13 residues. Germline loops: CDR1 MDHEN, CDR2 SYDVKM. The CDR3 protein is CASSNPGGGEAFF. The CDR3 DNA is TGTGCCAGCAGCAACCCAGGTGGGGGTGAAGCTTTCTTT.

The CDR3 loop is CASSPEPGTVTDTQYF. The CDR3 DNA reads TGTGCCAGCTCACCCGAACCCGGGACTGTCACAGATACGCAGTATTTT. The V gene is TRBV18, the J gene TRBJ2-3; perhaps TRBD2 as D (6 bases). Trimming shortened V by 3 bases and J by 2 bases, and 15 bases separated the two germline ends. The CDR3 totals 16 residues. Germline V CDR1 and CDR2: KGHSH, LQKENI.

The rearrangement uses TRBV5-1 and TRBJ2-3; 8 bases line up with TRBD1. J lost 0 bases, V lost 0 bases, and 9 bases had no gene match. The germline CDR1 and CDR2 sequences are SGHRS and YFSETQ. CDR3 size: 18 residues. CDR3 in DNA: TGCGCCAGCAGCTTGGCAGGGGGCGTTGGAGATAGCACAGATACGCAGTATTTT. This gives the protein CASSLAGGVGDSTDTQYF.

V gene TRBV6-5 combines with J gene TRBJ2-1; TRBD1 matches 7 bases. Germline V CDR1 and CDR2: MNHEY, SVGAGI. The CDR3 is made up of 15 amino acids. J lost 3 bases, V lost 6 bases, and 8 bases had no gene match. The CDR3 loop is CASSPGQKNYNEQFF. CDR3 DNA sequence: TGTGCCAGCAGCCCGGGACAGAAAAACTACAATGAGCAGTTCTTC.

The chain has TRBV5-1 and TRBJ1-1; possibly TRBD1 for D (5 bases). The CDR3 sequence is 15 residues long. V shed 4 bases and J shed 1 base, with 14 bases lying between them. Germline lookup yields CDR1 SGHRS and CDR2 YFSETQ. The CDR3 nucleotides are TGCGCCAGCAGCCCTGGCAGGGAAAGGAACACTGAAGCTTTCTTT. Protein sequence: CASSPGRERNTEAFF.

In DNA form, the CDR3 reads TGTGCCAGCAGTTCCTCTTCAGGACCTTCACCCCTCCACTTT. Protein product: CASSSSSGPSPLHF. The chain is built from TRBV27 and TRBJ1-6; D is undetermined. Trimming left V 4 bases short and J 9 bases short, with 13 bases between. Germline V gene sequence: CDR1 MNHEY, CDR2 SMNVEV (reference sequence). There are 14 residues in the CDR3.

The CDR3 sequence is CASSSSRTGDQPQHF. The CDR3 coding sequence is TGTGCCAGCAGTTCCTCTCGGACAGGGGACCAGCCCCAGCATTTT. V gene TRBV28 combines with J gene TRBJ1-5, with TRBD1 identical over 9 bases. Germline lookup yields CDR1 MDHEN and CDR2 SYDVKM. The ends lost 4 bases at V and 7 bases at J; junction bases unmatched: 8. CDR3 size: 15 residues.

About this clone itself: Other DNA sequences in this sample translate to the same CDR3. The gene calls are TRBV7-9 and TRBJ2-1; D may be TRBD2 (5 bases). The CDR3 sequence is 15 residues long. Trimming shortened V by 0 bases and J by 6 bases, and 12 bases separated the two germline ends. Germline V lookup: CDR1 SEHNR, CDR2 FQNEAQ (reference sequence). CDR3: CASSLASGGPNEQFF. CDR3 sequence (DNA): TGTGCCAGCAGCTTAGCAAGCGGAGGACCCAATGAGCAGTTCTTC.

Of note for this clone: The sample carries other DNA sequences with the same CDR3. This chain links TRBV11-3 with TRBJ2-7; possibly TRBD1 for D (6 bases). V lost 1 base and J 2 bases, leaving 6 bases between the germline ends. The CDR3 length is 13 residues. Germline assignment: CDR1 SGHNT and CDR2 YENEEA. CDR3 loop: CASSLAGAYEQYF. CDR3 nucleotides: TGTGCCAGCAGCTTAGCAGGGGCCTACGAGCAGTACTTC.

The chain employs TRBV6-6 and TRBJ1-1; a weak D match, TRBD1 (5 bases). This CDR3 comprises 15 residues. CDR1 and CDR2 from the germline V gene are MNHNY and SVGAGI (reference sequence). V was pared by 2 bases and J by 0 bases, with 10 bases between. In DNA form, the CDR3 reads TGTGCCAGCAGTTACGGTGACAGCATGAACACTGAAGCTTTCTTT. Translated: CASSYGDSMNTEAFF.

This clone has just one count. The CDR3 coding sequence is TGTGCCAGCAGCTACCAGACAGGGGTCTACGAGCAGTACTTC. Encoded protein: CASSYQTGVYEQYF. This chain uses TRBV7-8 with TRBJ2-7; 8 nucleotides line up with TRBD1. Germline CDR1 reads SGHVS; CDR2 reads FQNEAQ. This CDR3 spans 14 amino acids. The junction had 5 bases not matched to a gene; V was cut back by 4 bases and J by 3 bases. The entire variable domain, with the rest obtained from reference TRBV7-8 and TRBJ2-7, is as follows: GAGVSQSPRYKVAKRGQDVALRCDPISGHVSLFWYQQALGQGPEFLTYFQNEAQLDKSGLPSDRFFAERPEGSVSTLKIQRTQQEDSAVYLCASSYQTGVYEQYFGPGTRLTVT.

Concerning this clone: The same CDR3 is also encoded by other DNA sequences in this sample. This sequence joins TRBV7-9 and TRBJ2-7; D is uncertain. The germline V gene has CDR1 SEHNR and CDR2 FQNEAQ (reference sequence). The CDR3 covers 11 residues. Trimming left V 4 bases short and J 2 bases short, with 3 bases between. This CDR3 is CASSSAYEQYF. The CDR3 bases are TGTGCCAGCAGCTCAGCCTACGAGCAGTACTTC.